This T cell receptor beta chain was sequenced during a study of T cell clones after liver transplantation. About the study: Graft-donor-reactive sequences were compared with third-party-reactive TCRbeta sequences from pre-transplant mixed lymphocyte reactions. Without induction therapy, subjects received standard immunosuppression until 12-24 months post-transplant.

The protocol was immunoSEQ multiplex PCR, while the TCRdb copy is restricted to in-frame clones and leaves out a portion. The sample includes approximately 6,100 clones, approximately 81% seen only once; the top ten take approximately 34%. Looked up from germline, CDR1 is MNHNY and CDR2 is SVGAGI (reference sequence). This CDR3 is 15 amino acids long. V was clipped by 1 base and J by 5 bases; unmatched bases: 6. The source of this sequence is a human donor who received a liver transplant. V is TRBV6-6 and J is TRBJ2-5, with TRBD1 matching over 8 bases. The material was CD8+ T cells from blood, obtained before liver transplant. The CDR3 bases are TGTGCCAGCAGTTACTGGACAGGGAATCGGGAGACCCAGTACTTC. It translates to CASSYWTGNRETQYF.